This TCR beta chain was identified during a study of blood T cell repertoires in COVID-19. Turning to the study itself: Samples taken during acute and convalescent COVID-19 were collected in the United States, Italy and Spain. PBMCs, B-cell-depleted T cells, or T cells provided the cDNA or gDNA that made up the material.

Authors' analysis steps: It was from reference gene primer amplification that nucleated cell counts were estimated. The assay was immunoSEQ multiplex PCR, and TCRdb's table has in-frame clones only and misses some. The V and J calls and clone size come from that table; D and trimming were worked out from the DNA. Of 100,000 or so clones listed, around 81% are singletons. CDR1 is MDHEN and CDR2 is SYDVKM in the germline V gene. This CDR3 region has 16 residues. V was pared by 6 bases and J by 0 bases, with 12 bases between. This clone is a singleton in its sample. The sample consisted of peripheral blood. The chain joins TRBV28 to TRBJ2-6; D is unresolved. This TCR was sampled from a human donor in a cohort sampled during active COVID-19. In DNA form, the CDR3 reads TGTGCCAGCAGAAGACGGAGTTCCTCTGGGGCCAACGTCCTGACTTTC. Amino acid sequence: CASRRRSSSGANVLTF. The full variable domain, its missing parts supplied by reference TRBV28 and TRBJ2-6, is DVKVTQSSRYLVKRTGEKVFLECVQDMDHENMFWYRQDPGLGLRLIYFSYDVKMKEKGDIPEGYSVSREKKERFSLILESASTNQTSMYLCASRRRSSSGANVLTFGAGSRLTVL.